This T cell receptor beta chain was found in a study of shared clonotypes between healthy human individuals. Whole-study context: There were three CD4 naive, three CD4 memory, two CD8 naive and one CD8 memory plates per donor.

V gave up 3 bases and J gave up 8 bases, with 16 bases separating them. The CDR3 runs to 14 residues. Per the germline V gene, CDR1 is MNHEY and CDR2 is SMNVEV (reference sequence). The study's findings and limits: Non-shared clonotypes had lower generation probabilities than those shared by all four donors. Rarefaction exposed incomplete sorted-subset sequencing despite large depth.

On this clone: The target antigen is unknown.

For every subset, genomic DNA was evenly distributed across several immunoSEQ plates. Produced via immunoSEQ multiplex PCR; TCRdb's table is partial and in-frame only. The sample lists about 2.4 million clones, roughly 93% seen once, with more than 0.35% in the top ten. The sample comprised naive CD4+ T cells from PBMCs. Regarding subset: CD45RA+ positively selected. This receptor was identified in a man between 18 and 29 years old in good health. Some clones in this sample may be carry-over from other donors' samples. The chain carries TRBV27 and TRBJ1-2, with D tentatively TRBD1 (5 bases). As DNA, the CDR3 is TGTGCCAGCAGTTTCCGGGACTCCTCCAGAGGCTACACCTTC. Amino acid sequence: CASSFRDSSRGYTF.